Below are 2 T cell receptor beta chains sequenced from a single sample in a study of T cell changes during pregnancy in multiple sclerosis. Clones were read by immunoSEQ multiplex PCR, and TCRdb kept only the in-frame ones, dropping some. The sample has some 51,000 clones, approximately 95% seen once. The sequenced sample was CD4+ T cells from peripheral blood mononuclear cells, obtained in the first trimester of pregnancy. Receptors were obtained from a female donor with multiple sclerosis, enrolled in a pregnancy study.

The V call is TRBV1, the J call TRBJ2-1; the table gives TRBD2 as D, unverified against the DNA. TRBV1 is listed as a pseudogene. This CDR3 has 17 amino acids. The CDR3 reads CTSSQVSSGGPHNEQFF. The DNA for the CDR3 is TGCACCAGCAGCCAAGTTTCTAGCGGGGGACCCCACAATGAGCAGTTCTTC.

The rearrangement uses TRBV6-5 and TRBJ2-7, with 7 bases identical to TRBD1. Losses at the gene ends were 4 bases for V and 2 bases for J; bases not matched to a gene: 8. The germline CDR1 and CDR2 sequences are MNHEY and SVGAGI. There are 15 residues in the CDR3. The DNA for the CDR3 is TGTGCCAGCAGTTCCTACAGGGGACCTACCTACGAGCAGTACTTC. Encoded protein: CASSSYRGPTYEQYF.